This T cell receptor beta chain was documented in a study of response to subunit inactivated influenza vaccine. Only a few counts were recorded for this clonotype. The antigen is undetermined. TCRdb used MiXCR to reprocess the RT-PCR reads, holding one entry per CDR3 protein. This table has about 780,000 distinct CDR3 sequences, approximately 17% appearing once. Germline CDR1 and CDR2: LGHNA and YSLEER. V was shortened by 1 base and J by 0 bases, with 6 bases between the two germline ends. This CDR3 is 14 amino acids long. Study-level points and caveats: It was the authors' suggestion that each seasonal influenza vaccination recruits few new T cells.

This sample comprised PBMCs from blood, obtained roughly 5 days after vaccination. The receptor's source is a middle-aged man who received an inactivated influenza vaccine. The chain links TRBV4-3 to TRBJ2-5; D possibly corresponds to TRBD1 (5 bases). The CDR3 reads CASSQAGNQETQYF. The DNA of the CDR3 is TGCGCCAGCAGCCAAGCAGGGAACCAAGAGACCCAGTACTTC.